A selection of T cell receptor beta chains follows, all from one sample in a study of Graves' ophthalmopathy and Graves' hyperthyroidism. TCRdb processed the multiplex PCR reads anew with MiXCR; each CDR3 protein has one entry. The table shows roughly 220,000 distinct CDR3 sequences, with about 46% occurring only once. The sequencing sample was made of peripheral blood. The receptors were sampled from an adult man with Graves' ophthalmopathy. CDR3s include the opening cysteine and the closing phenylalanine or tryptophan. D genes are given only for firm matches. A clone size is listed for some rows: how often the clone was seen (once, few, many), or a class if it is expanded.

many	TRBV10-3	TRBJ2-5	.	CANTTEGETQYF	TGTGCCAATACGACAGAGGGAGAGACCCAGTACTTC
.	TRBV25-1	TRBJ2-3	.	CASTPWEGGTDTQYF	TGTGCCAGCACCCCGTGGGAAGGGGGCACAGATACGCAGTATTTT
.	TRBV20-1	TRBJ2-5	TRBD2	CSPRTSGAGTQYF	TGCAGTCCTCGGACTAGCGGGGCGGGGACCCAGTACTTC
.	TRBV19	TRBJ2-5	.	CASSGTDQETQYF	TGTGCCAGTAGTGGAACAGACCAAGAGACCCAGTACTTC
many	TRBV10-2	TRBJ1-1	TRBD1	CASSEPGGGTEAFF	TGCGCCAGCAGTGAGCCAGGGGGGGGCACTGAAGCTTTCTTT
few	TRBV4-1	TRBJ2-5	.	CASSPGVGRKTQYF	TGTGCCAGTAGCCCAGGCGTGGGCCGAAAGACCCAGTACTTC
.	TRBV5-1	TRBJ1-1	.	CASSLVEGGNTEAFF	TGCGCCAGCAGCTTGGTTGAGGGGGGTAACACTGAAGCTTTCTTT
.	TRBV7-9	TRBJ2-7	.	CAGSQGRADEQYF	TGTGCCGGCAGTCAGGGCAGGGCCGACGAGCAGTACTTC
.	TRBV7-2	TRBJ2-7	TRBD2	CASSLVLAVSYEQYF	TGTGCCAGCAGCTTAGTGCTAGCGGTATCCTACGAGCAGTACTTC
many	TRBV12-3/TRBV12-4	TRBJ2-7	TRBD2	CASSPTGRGGYEQYF	TGTGCCAGCAGTCCCACAGGGCGCGGGGGGTACGAGCAGTACTTC
.	TRBV10-3	TRBJ2-7	TRBD1	CAIRRTGGYEQYF	TGTGCCATCAGACGGACAGGGGGCTACGAGCAGTACTTC
.	TRBV20-1	TRBJ1-1	TRBD1	CCATGETEAEAFF	TGCTGTGCGACAGGGGAGACGGAAGCTGAAGCTTTCTTT
few	TRBV2	TRBJ1-5	TRBD1	CASSGTGGEQPQHF	TGTGCCAGCAGCGGTACAGGGGGAGAGCAGCCCCAGCATTTT
.	TRBV5-6	TRBJ2-5	TRBD1	CASTAGTGTQYF	TGTGCCAGCACCGCCGGGACAGGGACCCAGTACTTC
.	TRBV11-2	TRBJ1-1	.	CASSRYTENTEAFF	TGTGCCAGCAGCCGCTATACAGAGAACACTGAAGCTTTCTTT
.	TRBV20-1	TRBJ2-7	.	CSASRDFFYEQYF	TGCAGTGCTTCCCGAGACTTCTTCTACGAGCAGTACTTC
.	TRBV19	TRBJ2-3	.	CASSMRTDTDTQYF	TGTGCCAGTAGTATGAGGACAGACACAGATACGCAGTATTTT
few	TRBV7-9	TRBJ1-2	.	CASSPPGVGGYTF	TGTGCCAGCAGCCCTCCGGGGGTAGGGGGCTACACCTTC
.	TRBV29-1	TRBJ1-1	.	CSGLEALRNTEAFF	TGCAGCGGCCTGGAGGCCCTTAGGAACACTGAAGCTTTCTTT
.	TRBV14	TRBJ1-1	.	CASSQEGSRGHLNTEAFF	TGTGCCAGCAGCCAAGAGGGAAGCCGGGGGCATCTGAACACTGAAGCTTTCTTT
.	TRBV6-5	TRBJ1-2	TRBD1	CASSYSGQGNTF	TGTGCCAGCAGTTACTCCGGACAGGGAAACACCTTC
.	TRBV3-1	TRBJ2-7	.	CASSLGTQGEQYF	TGTGCCAGCAGCCTCGGGACTCAGGGCGAGCAGTACTTC
.	TRBV28	TRBJ2-7	.	CASSLRQPGYEQYF	TGTGCCAGCAGTTTAAGACAGCCCGGTTACGAGCAGTACTTC
.	TRBV7-6	TRBJ2-7	TRBD1	CASSYRTGGYEQYF	TGTGCCAGCAGCTACAGGACAGGGGGATACGAGCAGTACTTC
.	TRBV12-3/TRBV12-4	TRBJ2-5	.	CASSPSQVWETQYF	TGTGCCAGCAGCCCCTCCCAGGTTTGGGAGACCCAGTACTTC
once	TRBV2	TRBJ2-7	TRBD1	CASSERWTGEIYEQYF	TGTGCCAGCAGTGAAAGGTGGACAGGGGAGATCTACGAGCAGTACTTC
few	TRBV20-1	TRBJ1-5	.	CSARDFSNQPQHF	TGCAGTGCTAGAGATTTTAGCAATCAGCCCCAGCATTTT
.	TRBV11-2	TRBJ2-7	.	CASSLGTESYEQYF	TGTGCCAGCAGCTTAGGAACAGAGTCCTACGAGCAGTACTTC
.	TRBV6-6	TRBJ2-7	TRBD1	CASSYPGTGVHEQYF	TGTGCCAGCAGTTACCCTGGGACAGGGGTCCACGAGCAGTACTTC
few	TRBV7-9	TRBJ1-1	.	CASSLREMNTEAFF	TGTGCCAGCAGCTTACGTGAGATGAACACTGAAGCTTTCTTT
.	TRBV6-5	TRBJ2-2	.	CATLASTTGELFF	TGTGCCACTTTGGCTTCGACCACCGGGGAGCTGTTTTTT
.	TRBV10-3	TRBJ1-1	.	CAIRPGRKTLNTEAFF	TGTGCCATCAGACCGGGACGTAAGACGTTGAACACTGAAGCTTTCTTT
.	TRBV28	TRBJ1-2	.	CASSLNTGGYTF	TGTGCCAGCAGTTTAAATACGGGTGGCTACACCTTC
few	TRBV29-1	TRBJ2-7	TRBD2	CSVEVAGGQYEQYF	TGCAGCGTTGAAGTGGCGGGAGGGCAATACGAGCAGTACTTC
.	TRBV15	TRBJ1-1	.	CATSSLIPPEAFF	TGTGCCACCAGCAGCCTTATTCCTCCTGAAGCTTTCTTT
.	TRBV5-1	TRBJ1-1	.	CASSSQGRGRSTEAFF	TGCGCCAGCAGCTCGCAAGGGAGGGGTCGAAGCACTGAAGCTTTCTTT
.	TRBV12-3/TRBV12-4	TRBJ1-2	.	CASSPRRINYGYTF	TGTGCCAGCAGCCCCCGGCGGATCAACTATGGCTACACCTTC